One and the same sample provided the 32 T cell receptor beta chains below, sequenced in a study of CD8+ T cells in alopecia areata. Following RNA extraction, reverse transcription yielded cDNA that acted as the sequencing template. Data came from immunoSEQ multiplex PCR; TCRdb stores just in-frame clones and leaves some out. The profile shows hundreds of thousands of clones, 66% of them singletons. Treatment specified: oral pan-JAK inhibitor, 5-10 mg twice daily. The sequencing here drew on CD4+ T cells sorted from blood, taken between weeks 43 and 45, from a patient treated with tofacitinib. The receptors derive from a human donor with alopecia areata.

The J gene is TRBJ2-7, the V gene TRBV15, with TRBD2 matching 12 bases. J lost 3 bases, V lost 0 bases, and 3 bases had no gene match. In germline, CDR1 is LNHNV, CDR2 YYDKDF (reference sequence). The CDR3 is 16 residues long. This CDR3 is CATSREKTSGGYEQYF. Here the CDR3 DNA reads TGTGCCACCAGCAGAGAAAAGACTAGCGGGGGCTACGAGCAGTACTTC.

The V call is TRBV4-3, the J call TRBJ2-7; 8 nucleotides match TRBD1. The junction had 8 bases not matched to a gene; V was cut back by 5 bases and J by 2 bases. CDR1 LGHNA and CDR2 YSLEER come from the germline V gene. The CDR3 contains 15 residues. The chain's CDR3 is CASSTDRGFAYEQYF. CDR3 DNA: TGCGCCAGCAGCACAGACAGGGGTTTTGCCTACGAGCAGTACTTC.

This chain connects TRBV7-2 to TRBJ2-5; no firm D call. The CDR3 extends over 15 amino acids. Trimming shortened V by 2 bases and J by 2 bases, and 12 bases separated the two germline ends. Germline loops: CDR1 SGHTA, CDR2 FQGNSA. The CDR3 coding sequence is TGTGCCAGCAGCTTAACCCCGAGCTTTCAAGAGACCCAGTACTTC. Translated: CASSLTPSFQETQYF.

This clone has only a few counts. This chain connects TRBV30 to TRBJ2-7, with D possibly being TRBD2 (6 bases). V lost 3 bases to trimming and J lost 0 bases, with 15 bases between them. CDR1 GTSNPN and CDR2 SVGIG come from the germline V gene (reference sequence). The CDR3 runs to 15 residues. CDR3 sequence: CAWSGRLISSYEQYF. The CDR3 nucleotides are TGTGCCTGGAGCGGGAGACTGATAAGCTCCTACGAGCAGTACTTC. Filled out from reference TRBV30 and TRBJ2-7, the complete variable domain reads SQTIHQWPATLVQPVGSPLSLECTVEGTSNPNLYWYRQAAGRGLQLLFYSVGIGQISSEVPQNLSASRPQDRQFILSSKKLLLSDSGFYLCAWSGRLISSYEQYFGPGTRLTVT.

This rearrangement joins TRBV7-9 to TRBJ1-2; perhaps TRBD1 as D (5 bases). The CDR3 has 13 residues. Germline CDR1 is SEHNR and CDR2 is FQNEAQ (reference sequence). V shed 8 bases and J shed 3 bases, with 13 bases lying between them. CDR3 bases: TGTGCCAGCGCGGGGCAAGATGACTATGGCTACACCTTC. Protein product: CASAGQDDYGYTF.

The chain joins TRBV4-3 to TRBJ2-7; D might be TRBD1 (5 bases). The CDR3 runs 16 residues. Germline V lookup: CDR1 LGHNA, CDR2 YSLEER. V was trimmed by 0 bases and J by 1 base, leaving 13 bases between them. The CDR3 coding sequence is TGCGCCAGCAGCCAAGATCTGGGGCAGGGATCCTACGAGCAGTACTTC. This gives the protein CASSQDLGQGSYEQYF.

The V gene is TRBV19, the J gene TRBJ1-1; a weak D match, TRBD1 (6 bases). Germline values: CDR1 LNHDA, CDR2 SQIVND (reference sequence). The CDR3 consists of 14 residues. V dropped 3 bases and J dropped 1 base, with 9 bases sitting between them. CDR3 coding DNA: TGTGCCAGTAGTATCCAACAGGGGAACACTGAAGCTTTCTTT. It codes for CASSIQQGNTEAFF.

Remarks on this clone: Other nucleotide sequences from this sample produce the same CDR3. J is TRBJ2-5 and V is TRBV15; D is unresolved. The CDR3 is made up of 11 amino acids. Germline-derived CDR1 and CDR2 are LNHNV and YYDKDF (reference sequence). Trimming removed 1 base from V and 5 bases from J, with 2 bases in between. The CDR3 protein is CATSRGETQYF. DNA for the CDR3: TGTGCCACCAGCAGAGGGGAGACCCAGTACTTC.

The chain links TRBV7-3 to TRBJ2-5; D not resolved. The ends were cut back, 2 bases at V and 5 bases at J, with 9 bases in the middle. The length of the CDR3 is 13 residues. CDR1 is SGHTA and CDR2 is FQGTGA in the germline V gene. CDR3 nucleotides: TGTGCCAGCAGCTTAGGCGTTGGGGAGACCCAGTACTTC. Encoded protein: CASSLGVGETQYF.

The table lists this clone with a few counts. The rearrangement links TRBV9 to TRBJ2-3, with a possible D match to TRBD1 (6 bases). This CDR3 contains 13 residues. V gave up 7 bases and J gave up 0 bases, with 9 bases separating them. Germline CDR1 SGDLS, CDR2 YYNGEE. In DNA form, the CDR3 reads TGTGCCAGCGGGGGCTATAGCACAGATACGCAGTATTTT. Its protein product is CASGGYSTDTQYF.

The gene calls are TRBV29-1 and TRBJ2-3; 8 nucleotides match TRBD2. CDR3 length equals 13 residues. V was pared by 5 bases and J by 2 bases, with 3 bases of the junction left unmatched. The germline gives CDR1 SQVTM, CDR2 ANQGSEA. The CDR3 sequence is CSVPGLVTDTQYF. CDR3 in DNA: TGCAGCGTTCCGGGACTAGTCACAGATACGCAGTATTTT.

The CDR3 nucleotides are TGTGCCAGCAGTTTACGGCTAGCGGGGGCCAGGGAAACGCAGTATTTT. This gives the protein CASSLRLAGARETQYF. The chain uses TRBV27 and TRBJ2-3, with TRBD2 matching over 10 bases. This CDR3 region has 16 residues. Germline CDR1 reads MNHEY; CDR2 reads SMNVEV (reference sequence). Trimming at V came to 2 bases and at J to 9 bases, leaving 11 bases not matched to a gene.

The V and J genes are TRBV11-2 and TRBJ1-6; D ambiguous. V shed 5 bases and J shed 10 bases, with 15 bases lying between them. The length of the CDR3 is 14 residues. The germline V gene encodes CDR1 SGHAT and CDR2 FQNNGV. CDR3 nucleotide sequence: TGTGCCAGCAGCCCTATAGGAGGGCAATCACCCCTCCACTTT. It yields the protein CASSPIGGQSPLHF.

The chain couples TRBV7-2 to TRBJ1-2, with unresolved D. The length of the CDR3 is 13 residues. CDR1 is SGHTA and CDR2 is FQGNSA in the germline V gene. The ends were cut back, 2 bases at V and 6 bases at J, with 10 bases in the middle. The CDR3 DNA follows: TGTGCCAGCAGCTTACGTGAGGGCAATGGCTACACCTTC. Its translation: CASSLREGNGYTF.

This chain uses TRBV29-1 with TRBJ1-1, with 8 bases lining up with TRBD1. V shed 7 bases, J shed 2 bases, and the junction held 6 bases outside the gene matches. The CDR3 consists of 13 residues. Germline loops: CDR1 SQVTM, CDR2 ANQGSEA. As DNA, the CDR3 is TGCAGCGACCGGACAGGGAAAAACACTGAAGCTTTCTTT. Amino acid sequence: CSDRTGKNTEAFF.

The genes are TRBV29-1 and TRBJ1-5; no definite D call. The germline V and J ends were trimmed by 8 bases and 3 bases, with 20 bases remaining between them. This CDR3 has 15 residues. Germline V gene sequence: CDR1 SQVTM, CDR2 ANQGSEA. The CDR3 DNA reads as TGCAGCACCTCACGCGGGCGGGGAAACAATCAGCCCCAGCATTTT. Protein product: CSTSRGRGNNQPQHF.

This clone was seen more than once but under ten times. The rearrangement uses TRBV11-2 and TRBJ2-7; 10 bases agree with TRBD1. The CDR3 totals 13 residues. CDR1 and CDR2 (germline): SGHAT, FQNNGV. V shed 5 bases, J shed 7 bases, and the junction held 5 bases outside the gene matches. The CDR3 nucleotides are TGTGCCAGCAGCAGACAGGGGGCTGGGGAGCAGTACTTC. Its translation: CASSRQGAGEQYF.

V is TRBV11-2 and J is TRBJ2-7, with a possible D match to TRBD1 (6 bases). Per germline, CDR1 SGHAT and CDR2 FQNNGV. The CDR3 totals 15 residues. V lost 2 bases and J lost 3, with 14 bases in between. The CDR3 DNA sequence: TGTGCCAGCAGCTTATCTTCACAGGGCTACTACGAGCAGTACTTC. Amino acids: CASSLSSQGYYEQYF. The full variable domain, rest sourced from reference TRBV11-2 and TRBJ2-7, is EAGVAQSPRYKIIEKRQSVAFWCNPISGHATLYWYQQILGQGPKLLIQFQNNGVVDDSQLPKDRFSAERLKGVDSTLKIQPAKLEDSAVYLCASSLSSQGYYEQYFGPGTRLTVT.

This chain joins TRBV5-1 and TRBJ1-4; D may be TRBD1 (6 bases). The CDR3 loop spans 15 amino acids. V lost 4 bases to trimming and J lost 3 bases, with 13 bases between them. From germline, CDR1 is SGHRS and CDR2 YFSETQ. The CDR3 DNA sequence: TGCGCCAGCAGCCGGCTGGGGGCGTCTAATGAAAAACTGTTTTTT. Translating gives CASSRLGASNEKLFF.

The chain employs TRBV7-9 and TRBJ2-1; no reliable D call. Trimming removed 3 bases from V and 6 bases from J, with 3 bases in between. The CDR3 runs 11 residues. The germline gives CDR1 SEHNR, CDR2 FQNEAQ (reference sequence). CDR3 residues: CASSFGNEQFF. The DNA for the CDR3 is TGTGCCAGCAGCTTTGGCAATGAGCAGTTCTTC.

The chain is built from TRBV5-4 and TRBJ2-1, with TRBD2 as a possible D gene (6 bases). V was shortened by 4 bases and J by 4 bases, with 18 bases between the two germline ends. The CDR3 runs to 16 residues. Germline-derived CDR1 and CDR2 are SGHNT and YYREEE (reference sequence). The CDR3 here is CASSLPPDGGYNEQFF. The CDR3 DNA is TGTGCCAGCAGCCTCCCACCGGACGGGGGATACAATGAGCAGTTCTTC.

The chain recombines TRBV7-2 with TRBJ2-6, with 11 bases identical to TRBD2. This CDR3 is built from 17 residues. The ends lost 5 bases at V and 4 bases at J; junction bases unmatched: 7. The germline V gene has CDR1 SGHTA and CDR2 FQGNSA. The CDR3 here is CASSQLAGASGANVLTF. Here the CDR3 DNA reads TGTGCCAGCAGCCAACTAGCGGGGGCCTCCGGGGCCAACGTCCTGACTTTC. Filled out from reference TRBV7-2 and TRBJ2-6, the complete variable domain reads GAGVSQSPSNKVTEKGKDVELRCDPISGHTALYWYRQSLGQGLEFLIYFQGNSAPDKSGLPSDRFSAERTGGSVSTLTIQRTQQEDSAVYLCASSQLAGASGANVLTFGAGSRLTVL.

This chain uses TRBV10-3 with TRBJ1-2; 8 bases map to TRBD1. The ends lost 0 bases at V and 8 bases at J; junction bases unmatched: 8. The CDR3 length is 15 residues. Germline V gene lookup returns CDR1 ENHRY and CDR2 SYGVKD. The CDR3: CAISESEDRVGGYTF. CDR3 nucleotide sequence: TGTGCCATCAGTGAGTCCGAGGACAGGGTGGGCGGCTACACCTTC.

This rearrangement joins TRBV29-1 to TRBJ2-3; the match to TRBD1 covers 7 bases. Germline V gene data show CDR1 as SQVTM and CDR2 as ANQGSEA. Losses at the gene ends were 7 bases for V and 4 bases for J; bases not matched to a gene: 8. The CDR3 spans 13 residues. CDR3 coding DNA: TGCAGCGCCGACAGGGAGAGGGCAGATACGCAGTATTTT. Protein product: CSADRERADTQYF.

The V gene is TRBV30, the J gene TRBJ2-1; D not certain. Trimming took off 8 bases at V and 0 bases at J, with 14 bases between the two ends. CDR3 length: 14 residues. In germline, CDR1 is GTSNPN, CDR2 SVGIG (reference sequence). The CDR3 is CAISTGSSYNEQFF. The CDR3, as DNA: TGTGCCATTTCGACGGGTAGCTCCTACAATGAGCAGTTCTTC.

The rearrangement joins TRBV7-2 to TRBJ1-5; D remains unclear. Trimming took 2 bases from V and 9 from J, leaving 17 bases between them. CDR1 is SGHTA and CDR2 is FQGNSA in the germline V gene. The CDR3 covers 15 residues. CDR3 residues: CASSLKIWPEWPQHF. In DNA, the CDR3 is TGTGCCAGCAGCTTAAAGATTTGGCCGGAGTGGCCCCAGCATTTT.

Here the CDR3 reads CASSFEVGGYTF. CDR3 bases: TGTGCCAGCAGCTTCGAGGTTGGCGGCTACACCTTC. V and J are TRBV7-2 and TRBJ1-2; D remains unclear. CDR1 is SGHTA, CDR2 FQGNSA, per germline. V was cut by 3 bases and J by 8 bases, with 10 bases left in between. The CDR3 totals 12 residues.

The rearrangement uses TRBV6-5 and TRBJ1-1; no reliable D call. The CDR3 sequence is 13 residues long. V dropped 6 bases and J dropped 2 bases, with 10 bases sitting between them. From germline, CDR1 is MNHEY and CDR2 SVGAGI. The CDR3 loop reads CASRGMDNTEAFF. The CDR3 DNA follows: TGTGCCAGCAGGGGTATGGACAACACTGAAGCTTTCTTT.

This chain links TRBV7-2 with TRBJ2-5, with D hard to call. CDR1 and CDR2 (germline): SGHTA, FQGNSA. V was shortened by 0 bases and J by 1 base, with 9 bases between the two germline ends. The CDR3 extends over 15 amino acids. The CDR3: CASSLAARRQETQYF. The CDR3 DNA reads TGTGCCAGCAGCTTAGCGGCCAGACGCCAAGAGACCCAGTACTTC.

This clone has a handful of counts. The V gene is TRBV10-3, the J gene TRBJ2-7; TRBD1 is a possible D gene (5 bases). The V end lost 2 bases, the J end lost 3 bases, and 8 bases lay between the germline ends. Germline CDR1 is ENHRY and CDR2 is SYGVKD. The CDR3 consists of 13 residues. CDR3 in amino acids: CAISEGQGYEQYF. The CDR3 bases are TGTGCCATCAGTGAGGGCCAGGGCTACGAGCAGTACTTC.

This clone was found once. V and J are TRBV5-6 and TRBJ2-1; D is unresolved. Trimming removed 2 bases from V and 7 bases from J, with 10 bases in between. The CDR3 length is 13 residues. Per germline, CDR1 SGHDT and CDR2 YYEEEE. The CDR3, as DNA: TGTGCCAGCAGCTTTTTTGGGGTTAATGAGCAGTTCTTC. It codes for CASSFFGVNEQFF.

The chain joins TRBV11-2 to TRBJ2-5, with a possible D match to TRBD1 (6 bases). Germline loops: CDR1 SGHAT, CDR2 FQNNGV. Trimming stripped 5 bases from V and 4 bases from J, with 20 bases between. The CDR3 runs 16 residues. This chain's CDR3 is CASSARTDLPRETQYF. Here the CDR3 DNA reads TGTGCCAGCAGCGCCCGGACAGACTTGCCTAGAGAGACCCAGTACTTC.